This entry concerns a single T cell receptor beta chain. The data were obtained in a study of T cells in Graves' hyperthyroidism and ophthalmopathy. Amplified TCR beta CDR3 regions derived from RNA transcripts. The primer set for the first-round RT-PCR of the TCR CDR3 was HTBI. TCRdb ran MiXCR on the multiplex PCR reads and lists one entry per CDR3 protein. The data hold about 420,000 distinct CDR3 sequences, with roughly an eighth observed a single time. CDR3 length: 16 amino acids. V shed 5 bases, J shed 6 bases, and the junction held 11 bases outside the gene matches. CDR1 and CDR2 (germline): SGHVS, FNYEAQ.

The clonotype comes from a woman aged 18-30 years with Graves' hyperthyroidism. The specimen was blood. The rearrangement uses TRBV7-6 and TRBJ2-1, with 9 bases matching TRBD1. The CDR3 loop reads CASSQQGAIFVNEQFF. The CDR3, as DNA: TGTGCCAGCAGCCAACAGGGGGCGATCTTTGTCAATGAGCAGTTCTTC. Based on the CDR3 plus reference TRBV7-6 and TRBJ2-1, the full variable domain is GAGVSQSPRYKVTKRGQDVALRCDPISGHVSLYWYRQALGQGPEFLTYFNYEAQQDKSGLPNDRFSAERPEGSISTLTIQRTEQRDSAMYRCASSQQGAIFVNEQFFGPGTRLTVL.